This TCR beta chain was observed in a study of T cells in localized non-small cell lung cancer. Findings of the study overall: A median of approximately 50 of the top 100 tumor clones appeared in adjacent lung, which was paired and uninvolved. Heterogeneity remains possible because sequencing was limited to only one tumor region. Clonality of T cells reached its maximum in uninvolved adjacent lung, surpassing tumor. Higher blood T cell density went with longer overall survival.

A word on this clone: Its antigen is as yet unknown.

Assay: immunoSEQ multiplex PCR; the TCRdb copy retains only in-frame clones and omits some. The table shows fewer than 45,000 clones, with about 86% occurring only once. Germline V lookup: CDR1 SGHTA, CDR2 FQGTGA. The CDR3 length is 18 residues. V dropped 4 bases and J dropped 1; count of bases not matched to a gene: 11. This sequence joins TRBV7-3 and TRBJ2-2; 8 bases fit TRBD2. The sequence was obtained from a man aged 40 to 69 with stage I lung adenocarcinoma. Sequenced material: peripheral blood, taken before any cancer treatment. The CDR3 spells CASSSRLKSGRNTGELFF. Written as DNA, the CDR3 is TGTGCCAGCAGCTCGCGACTCAAGAGCGGGAGGAACACCGGGGAGCTGTTTTTT. Complete variable domain (other parts from reference TRBV7-3 and TRBJ2-2): GAGVSQTPSNKVTEKGKYVELRCDPISGHTALYWYRQSLGQGPEFLIYFQGTGAADDSGLPNDRFFAVRPEGSVSTLKIQRTERGDSAVYLCASSSRLKSGRNTGELFFGEGSRLTVL.